The present T cell receptor beta chain was sequenced within a study of metastatic and nonmetastatic thyroid tumors. Points from the study as a whole: Versus benign nodules, malignant thyroid tumors reportedly had significantly higher TCR beta diversity, in blood and tumor.

Concerning this clone: The antigen is undetermined. The same CDR3 also results from other DNA sequences found in this sample.

Thyroid surgery had not been preceded by any treatment in any patient. CDR3 size: 12 residues. Germline V gives CDR1 SGHRS, CDR2 YFSETQ. Trimming took off 0 bases at V and 4 bases at J, with 5 bases between the two ends. TCRdb reprocessed the PCR reads via MiXCR. The data show 39,000 or so clones, with less than 50% seen just once and around 22% held by the top ten. What was sequenced was tumor tissue. The sequence came from a male donor with papillary thyroid cancer or a benign thyroid nodule (not recorded which). Some clones in this sample may be carry-over from other donors' samples. V gene TRBV5-1 combines with J gene TRBJ2-7, with D unresolved. DNA for the CDR3: TGCGCCAGCAGCTTGGACGGATACGAGCAGTACTTC. Its translation: CASSLDGYEQYF.